The present entry profiles one T cell receptor beta chain with its context. Its antigen is still unknown. This entry comes from a study of OX40 agonist ivuxolimab in advanced cancers. General study results and limits: Doses of 0.1 to 3.0 mg/kg were accompanied by clonal expansion of CD4+ and CD8+ blood T cells by week 6.

Assay: immunoSEQ multiplex PCR; the TCRdb copy retains only in-frame clones and omits some. This table holds fewer than 85,000 clones, about 92% found once. The sequence was collected from an adult with an advanced solid tumor such as melanoma, head and neck, liver or kidney cancer. This specimen consisted of CD4+ or CD8+ T cells sorted from blood, obtained in a trial of the OX40 agonist ivuxolimab.

CDR3 nucleotides: TGTGCCAGCAGTACACCCCCCTACGAGCAGTACTTC. It encodes CASSTPPYEQYF. This chain connects TRBV6-6 to TRBJ2-7; the D is unclear. This CDR3 spans 12 amino acids. Germline V gene data show CDR1 as MNHNY and CDR2 as SVGAGI (reference sequence). Trimming pared 5 bases from V and 2 bases from J, leaving 7 bases between.